This T cell receptor beta chain comes out of a study of OX40 agonist ivuxolimab in advanced cancers. Assay used: immunoSEQ multiplex PCR; TCRdb lists only in-frame clones, some missing. This table has fewer than 70,000 clones, around nine tenths appearing once. This CDR3 comprises 15 residues. Losses at the gene ends were 5 bases for V and 6 bases for J; bases not matched to a gene: 9. The germline V gene has CDR1 MNHNS and CDR2 SASEGT. A word on this clone: What it binds is unknown.

Whole-study results and caveats: At 0.1 to 3.0 mg/kg, CD4+ and CD8+ blood T cells expanded clonally by week 6. The antigens recognized by the expanded peripheral T cells, that is their antigen specificity, were not determined.

V gene TRBV6-1 combines with J gene TRBJ2-2; the match to TRBD1 covers 7 bases. The material sequenced was CD4+ or CD8+ T cells sorted from blood, taken in a trial of the OX40 agonist ivuxolimab. The receptor comes from an adult with an advanced solid tumor such as melanoma, head and neck, liver or kidney cancer. As DNA, the CDR3 is TGTGCCAGCAGTCGGACAGGACGACCGGCCGGGGAGCTGTTTTTT. Its translation is CASSRTGRPAGELFF.